Shown below are 7 T cell receptor beta chains from a single sample sequenced in a study of cytomegalovirus exposure and HLA in healthy donors. TCRdb's copy holds only in-frame clones and misses some; the assay was immunoSEQ multiplex PCR. The data hold some 120,000 clones, with approximately 90% observed a single time. Specimen: PBMCs. The receptors were gathered from a woman aged 18-35 years in good health and CMV-seronegative.

This clone came up a few times. The chain couples TRBV27 to TRBJ2-7; 8 bases map to TRBD2. V lost 5 bases and J lost 4; bases outside the gene matches: 7. CDR1 is MNHEY, CDR2 SMNVEV, per germline (reference sequence). CDR3 length: 14 amino acids. Here the CDR3 reads CASSRAGAGYEQYF. CDR3 nucleotide sequence: TGTGCCAGCAGTCGAGCGGGAGCGGGTTACGAGCAGTACTTC.

The V and J genes are TRBV30 and TRBJ1-5; no clear D. Germline lookup yields CDR1 GTSNPN and CDR2 SVGIG (reference sequence). V gave up 1 base and J gave up 3 bases, with 10 bases separating them. CDR3 size: 14 residues. CDR3 sequence reads: CAWSAHNYNQPQHF. The DNA for the CDR3 is TGTGCCTGGAGTGCGCACAATTACAATCAGCCCCAGCATTTT.

The CDR3 protein is CASSPGQGVGSPLHF. As DNA, the CDR3 is TGTGCCAGCTCCCCCGGACAGGGAGTAGGGTCACCCCTCCACTTT. The genes are TRBV18 and TRBJ1-6, with 8 bases matching TRBD1. Germline assignment: CDR1 KGHSH and CDR2 LQKENI. V dropped 6 bases and J dropped 10; count of bases not matched to a gene: 11. The CDR3 covers 15 residues.

The chain uses TRBV30 and TRBJ1-5, with D unresolved. From germline, CDR1 is GTSNPN and CDR2 SVGIG (reference sequence). There are 14 residues in the CDR3. The ends were cut back, 5 bases at V and 6 bases at J, with 17 bases in the middle. CDR3 nucleotides: TGTGCCTGGGGTGCACTGGTCCCAGGTCAGCCCCAGCATTTT. Protein: CAWGALVPGQPQHF. Full variable domain (outside the CDR3, taken from reference TRBV30 and TRBJ1-5): SQTIHQWPATLVQPVGSPLSLECTVEGTSNPNLYWYRQAAGRGLQLLFYSVGIGQISSEVPQNLSASRPQDRQFILSSKKLLLSDSGFYLCAWGALVPGQPQHFGDGTRLSIL.

The gene calls are TRBV15 and TRBJ1-4; perhaps TRBD1 as D (5 bases). V was clipped by 5 bases and J by 4 bases, with 14 bases between them. Germline values: CDR1 LNHNV, CDR2 YYDKDF (reference sequence). The CDR3 has 15 residues. The CDR3 nucleotides are TGTGCCACCAGCCCGCGGCGACAGATTAATGAAAAACTGTTTTTT. It specifies CATSPRRQINEKLFF.

The chain carries TRBV28 and TRBJ2-2, with 7 bases aligning to TRBD1. This CDR3 is built from 17 residues. Losses at the gene ends were 5 bases for V and 0 bases for J; bases not matched to a gene: 9. Germline V gene sequence: CDR1 MDHEN, CDR2 SYDVKM. The CDR3 nucleotides are TGTGCCAGCAGTCCTAACCCCGGGACAGCGAACACCGGGGAGCTGTTTTTT. Protein product: CASSPNPGTANTGELFF.

The rearrangement links TRBV5-3 to TRBJ2-1, with 10 positions matching TRBD1. TRBV5-3 falls under the ORF class, with uncertain function. The V and J ends lost 4 bases and 8 bases, in that order; junction bases with no gene match: 9. There are 15 residues in the CDR3. The CDR3 loop is CARSPRDRGLYEQFF. DNA for the CDR3: TGTGCCAGAAGCCCTCGGGACAGGGGACTCTATGAGCAGTTCTTC.